The TCR beta chain described here comes from a study of T-cell reconstitution after alpha-beta-depleted transplantation in children. Unique molecular identifiers were used in preparing the TCRbeta library. Each CDR3 protein is one row after TCRdb ran MiXCR on the PCR reads. The sample carries just under 250,000 distinct CDR3 sequences, over 20% recorded once. This TCR came from a girl between 2 and 10 years old with Fanconi anemia, due to receive a stem cell transplant. Here the sequenced sample was PBMCs, taken before TCRalphabeta/CD19-depleted stem cell transplant.

CDR3 sequence: CASSQGGGEYEQYF. CDR3 in DNA: TGCGCCAGCAGCCAAGGCGGGGGGGAGTACGAGCAGTACTTC. V gene TRBV4-1 combines with J gene TRBJ2-7; TRBD2 aligns across 9 bases. V lost 1 base, J lost 4 bases, and 2 bases stayed unmatched. Per germline, CDR1 MGHRA and CDR2 YSYEKL. CDR3 length: 14 amino acids.